This T cell receptor beta chain was observed in a study of T cells after yellow fever vaccination. Study findings and constraints: Most primary-vaccination clones recurred post-booster (just under 98% CD4, 85% to 90% CD8).

To note about this clonotype: The antigen remains unidentified.

Generation of TCR cDNA used 5'RACE template switching (which added a universal primer site and UMIs). One entry per CDR3 protein, called by TCRdb with MiXCR from the 5' RACE reads. In the table there are a few hundred thousand distinct CDR3 sequences, 9.5% to 15% of which are singletons. The sample here was CD4+ T cells sorted from PBMCs, taken 15 days after the yellow fever booster vaccination. This receptor was obtained from a man aged 18 to 35 who received the YFV17D yellow fever vaccine.

The CDR3 reads CASSGRPQETQYF. The CDR3 DNA reads TGCGCCAGCAGTGGGCGGCCCCAAGAGACCCAGTACTTC. The rearrangement links TRBV5-1 to TRBJ2-5; unclear D gene. The germline gives CDR1 SGHRS, CDR2 YFSETQ. CDR3 length: 13 amino acids. The V and J ends lost 5 bases and 1 base respectively, with 9 bases between them.